These 8 T cell receptor beta chains were all obtained from the same sample, sequenced in a study of T cells in Graves' hyperthyroidism and ophthalmopathy. The TCR beta CDR3 regions underwent amplification using RNA transcripts as the source. First-round RT-PCR with HTBI primers amplified the TCR CDR3 region. TCRdb recomputed calls from the multiplex PCR reads with MiXCR, one row per CDR3 protein. The data contain some 490,000 distinct CDR3 sequences, 22% of them singletons. Sequencing was done on a sample of blood. All receptors derive from a woman in her seventies with Graves' ophthalmopathy.

The chain couples TRBV10-1 to TRBJ1-5, with D uncertain. Trimming took 3 bases from V and 9 from J, leaving 12 bases between them. The CDR3 length is 13 residues. Per the germline V gene, CDR1 is WNHNN and CDR2 is SYGVQD (reference sequence). The CDR3 DNA follows: TGCGCCAGCAGTGAAACAGTTGGGTCGCCCCAGCATTTT. It encodes CASSETVGSPQHF.

The chain carries TRBV5-1 and TRBJ2-2; possibly TRBD1 for D (6 bases). The CDR3 totals 16 residues. Germline assignment: CDR1 SGHRS and CDR2 YFSETQ. Trimming pared 3 bases from V and 4 bases from J, leaving 16 bases between. For the CDR3, the DNA is TGCGCCAGCAGCTCCATGACAGGATCGGTCACCGGGGAGCTGTTTTTT. This gives the protein CASSSMTGSVTGELFF.

This rearrangement joins TRBV3-1 to TRBJ2-3, with D possibly being TRBD1 (5 bases). The CDR3 is 17 residues long. Looked up from germline, CDR1 is LGHDT and CDR2 is YNNKEL (reference sequence). The V and J ends lost 0 bases and 0 bases respectively, with 13 bases between them. As DNA, the CDR3 is TGTGCCAGCAGCCAAGATTTGGGCAGGGCTAGCACAGATACGCAGTATTTT. The encoded protein is CASSQDLGRASTDTQYF.

A few counts support this clonotype. This rearrangement joins TRBV5-1 to TRBJ2-1, with 7 bases matching TRBD2. The CDR3 runs 15 residues. V dropped 0 bases and J dropped 12; count of bases not matched to a gene: 12. Germline loops: CDR1 SGHRS, CDR2 YFSETQ. The CDR3 is CASSLEAGELLLQFF. DNA for the CDR3: TGCGCCAGCAGCTTGGAGGCGGGAGAATTATTGCTGCAGTTCTTC. The whole variable domain, remainder taken from reference TRBV5-1 and TRBJ2-1, is KAGVTQTPRYLIKTRGQQVTLSCSPISGHRSVSWYQQTPGQGLQFLFEYFSETQRNKGNFPGRFSGRQFSNSRSEMNVSTLELGDSALYLCASSLEAGELLLQFFGPGTRLTVL.

A word on this clonotype: Being one base from a much bigger clone, this may be a read error. This sequence joins TRBV12-3 or TRBV12-4 and TRBJ2-5; TRBD2 is a possible D gene (5 bases). The CDR3 contains 15 residues. CDR3 sequence: CASSLLAGIQETRYF. As DNA, the CDR3 is TGTGCCAGCAGTTTACTAGCCGGGATCCAAGAGACCCGGTACTTC.

This clonotype has only a few counts. V is TRBV7-2 and J is TRBJ2-5; 14 bases are shared with TRBD2. CDR3 length: 16 amino acids. Germline loops: CDR1 SGHTA, CDR2 FQGNSA. V shed 5 bases, J shed 5 bases, and the junction held 7 bases outside the gene matches. CDR3 amino acids: CASSPRLAGGRETQYF. CDR3 DNA: TGTGCCAGCAGCCCCCGACTAGCGGGAGGGCGTGAGACCCAGTACTTC.

In this sample, this clonotype turned up once. The V and J genes are TRBV7-3 and TRBJ1-1; TRBD1 might be the D (5 bases). CDR3 length equals 14 residues. V was cut by 10 bases and J by 5 bases, with 20 bases left in between. CDR1 SGHTA and CDR2 FQGTGA come from the germline V gene. CDR3 amino acids: CAIGTHQKQTEAFF. The CDR3 DNA sequence: TGTGCCATAGGGACCCATCAAAAACAGACTGAAGCTTTCTTT. Full variable domain (rest looked up from reference TRBV7-3 and TRBJ1-1): GAGVSQTPSNKVTEKGKYVELRCDPISGHTALYWYRQSLGQGPEFLIYFQGTGAADDSGLPNDRFFAVRPEGSVSTLKIQRTERGDSAVYLCAIGTHQKQTEAFFGQGTRLTVV.

The table lists this clonotype with many counts. The V call is TRBV12-3 or TRBV12-4, the J call TRBJ1-5; D is ambiguous. CDR3 length: 13 amino acids. V lost 6 bases and J lost 6, with 12 bases in between. Here the CDR3 reads CASRDSPGQPQHF. Here the CDR3 DNA reads TGTGCCAGCAGGGACTCCCCCGGTCAGCCCCAGCATTTT.